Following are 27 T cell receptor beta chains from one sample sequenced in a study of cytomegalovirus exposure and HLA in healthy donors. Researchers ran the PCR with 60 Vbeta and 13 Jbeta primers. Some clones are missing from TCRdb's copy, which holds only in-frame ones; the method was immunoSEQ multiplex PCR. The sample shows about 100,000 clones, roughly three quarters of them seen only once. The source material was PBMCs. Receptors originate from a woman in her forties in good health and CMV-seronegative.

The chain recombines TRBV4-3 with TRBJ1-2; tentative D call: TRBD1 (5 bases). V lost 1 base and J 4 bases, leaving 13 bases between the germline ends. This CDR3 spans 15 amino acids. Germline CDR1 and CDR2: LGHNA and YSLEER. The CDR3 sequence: CASSQAPTVLYGYTF. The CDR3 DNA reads TGCGCCAGCAGCCAAGCTCCGACAGTCCTCTATGGCTACACCTTC.

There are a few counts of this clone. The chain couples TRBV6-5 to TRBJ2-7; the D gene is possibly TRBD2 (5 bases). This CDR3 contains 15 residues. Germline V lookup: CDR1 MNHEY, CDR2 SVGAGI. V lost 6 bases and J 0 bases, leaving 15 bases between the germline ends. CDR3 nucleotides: TGTGCCAGCAGCCGGGGTGGCGGAAGCTCCTACGAGCAGTACTTC. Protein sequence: CASSRGGGSSYEQYF.

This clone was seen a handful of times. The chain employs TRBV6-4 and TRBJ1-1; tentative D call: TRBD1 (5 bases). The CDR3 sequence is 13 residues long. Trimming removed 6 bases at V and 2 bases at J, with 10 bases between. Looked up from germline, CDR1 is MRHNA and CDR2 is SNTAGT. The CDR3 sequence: CASRRDRNTEAFF. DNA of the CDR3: TGTGCCAGCAGGAGAGACAGAAACACTGAAGCTTTCTTT.

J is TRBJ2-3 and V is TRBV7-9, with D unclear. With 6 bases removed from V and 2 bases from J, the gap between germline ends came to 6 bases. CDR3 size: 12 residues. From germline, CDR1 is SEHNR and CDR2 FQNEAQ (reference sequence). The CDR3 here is CASRPITDTQYF. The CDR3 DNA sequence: TGTGCCAGCAGACCTATCACAGATACGCAGTATTTT.

DNA of the CDR3: TGTGCCAGCAGCTTAGGTAGCAGGGATAGCAATCAGCCCCAGCATTTT. Translating it yields CASSLGSRDSNQPQHF. The chain has TRBV7-6 and TRBJ1-5; weak D call: TRBD1 (5 bases). From germline, CDR1 is SGHVS and CDR2 FNYEAQ. The CDR3 length is 16 residues. Trimming stripped 1 base from V and 0 bases from J, with 10 bases between.

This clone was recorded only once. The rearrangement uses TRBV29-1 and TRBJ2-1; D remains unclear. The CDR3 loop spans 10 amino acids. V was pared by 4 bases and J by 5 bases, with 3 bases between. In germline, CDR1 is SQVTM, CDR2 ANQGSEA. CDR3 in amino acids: CSVAHNEQFF. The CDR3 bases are TGCAGCGTTGCTCACAATGAGCAGTTCTTC.

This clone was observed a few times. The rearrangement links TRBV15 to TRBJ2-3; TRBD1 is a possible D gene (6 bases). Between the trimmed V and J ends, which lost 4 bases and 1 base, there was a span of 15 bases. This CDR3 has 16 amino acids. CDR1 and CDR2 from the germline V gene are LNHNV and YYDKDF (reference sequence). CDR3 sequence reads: CATSKAQGSGTDTQYF. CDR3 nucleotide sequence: TGTGCCACCAGCAAAGCCCAGGGGTCAGGCACAGATACGCAGTATTTT.

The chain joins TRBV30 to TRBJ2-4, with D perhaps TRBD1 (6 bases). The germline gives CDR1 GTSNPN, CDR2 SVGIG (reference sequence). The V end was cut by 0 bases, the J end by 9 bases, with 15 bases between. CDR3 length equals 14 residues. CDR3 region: CAWSVGGGNPIQYF. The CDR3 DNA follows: TGTGCCTGGAGTGTTGGTGGGGGCAACCCCATTCAGTACTTC.

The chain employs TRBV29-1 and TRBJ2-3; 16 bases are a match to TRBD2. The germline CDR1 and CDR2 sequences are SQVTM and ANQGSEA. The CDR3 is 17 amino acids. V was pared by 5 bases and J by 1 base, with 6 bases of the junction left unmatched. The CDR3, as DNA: TGCAGCGTTCGGGGACTAGCGGGGGGGCGTGGCACAGATACGCAGTATTTT. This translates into CSVRGLAGGRGTDTQYF.

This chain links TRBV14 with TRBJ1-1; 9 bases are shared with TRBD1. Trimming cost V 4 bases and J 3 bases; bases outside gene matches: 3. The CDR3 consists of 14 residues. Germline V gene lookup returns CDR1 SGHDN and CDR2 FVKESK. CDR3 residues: CASSLRQGDTEAFF. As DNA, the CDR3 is TGTGCCAGCAGCCTTCGACAGGGGGACACTGAAGCTTTCTTT.

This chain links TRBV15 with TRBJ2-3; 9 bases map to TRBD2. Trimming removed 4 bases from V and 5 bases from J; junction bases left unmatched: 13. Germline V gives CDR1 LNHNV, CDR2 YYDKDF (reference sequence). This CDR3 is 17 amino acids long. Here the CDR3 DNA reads TGTGCCACCAGCACAGGCCCCGGGACTAGCTATCGAGATACGCAGTATTTT. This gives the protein CATSTGPGTSYRDTQYF.

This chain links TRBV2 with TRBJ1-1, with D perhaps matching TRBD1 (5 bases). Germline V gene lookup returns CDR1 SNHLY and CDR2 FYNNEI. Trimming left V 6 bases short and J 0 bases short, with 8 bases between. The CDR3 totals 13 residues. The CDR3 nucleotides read TGTGCCAGCAGCAGGACAATGAACACTGAAGCTTTCTTT. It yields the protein CASSRTMNTEAFF.

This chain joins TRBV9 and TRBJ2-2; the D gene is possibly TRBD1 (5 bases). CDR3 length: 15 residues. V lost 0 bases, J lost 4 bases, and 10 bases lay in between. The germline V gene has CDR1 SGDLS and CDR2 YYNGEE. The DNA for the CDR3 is TGTGCCAGCAGCGTAGATCAGGGCAGCACCGGGGAGCTGTTTTTT. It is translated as CASSVDQGSTGELFF.

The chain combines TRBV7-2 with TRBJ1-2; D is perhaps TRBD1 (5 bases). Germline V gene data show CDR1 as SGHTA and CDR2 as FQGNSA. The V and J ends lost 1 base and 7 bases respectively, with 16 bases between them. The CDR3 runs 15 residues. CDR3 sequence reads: CASSLGSTGVSGYTF. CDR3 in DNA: TGTGCCAGCAGCTTAGGCTCTACGGGGGTTTCTGGCTACACCTTC. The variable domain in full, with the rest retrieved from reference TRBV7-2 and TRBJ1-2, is GAGVSQSPSNKVTEKGKDVELRCDPISGHTALYWYRQSLGQGLEFLIYFQGNSAPDKSGLPSDRFSAERTGGSVSTLTIQRTQQEDSAVYLCASSLGSTGVSGYTFGSGTRLTVV.

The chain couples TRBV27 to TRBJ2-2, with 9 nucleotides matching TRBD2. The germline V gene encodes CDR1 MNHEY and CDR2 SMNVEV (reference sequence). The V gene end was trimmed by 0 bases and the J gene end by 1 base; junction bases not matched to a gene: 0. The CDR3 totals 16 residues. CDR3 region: CASSLSTSGNTGELFF. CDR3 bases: TGTGCCAGCAGTTTATCGACTAGCGGGAACACCGGGGAGCTGTTTTTT.

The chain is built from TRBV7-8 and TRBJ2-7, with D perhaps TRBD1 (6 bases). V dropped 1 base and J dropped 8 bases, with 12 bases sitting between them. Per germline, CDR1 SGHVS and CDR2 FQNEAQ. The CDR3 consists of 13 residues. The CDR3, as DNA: TGTGCCAGCAGCTTAGAGGCAGGGGAGAAGCAGTACTTC. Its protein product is CASSLEAGEKQYF.

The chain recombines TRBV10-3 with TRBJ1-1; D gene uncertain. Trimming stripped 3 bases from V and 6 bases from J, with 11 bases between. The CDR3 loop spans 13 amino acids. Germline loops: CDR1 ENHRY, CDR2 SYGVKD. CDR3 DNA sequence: TGTGCCATCAGTGATTTTTTTCGGGCTGAAGCTTTCTTT. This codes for CAISDFFRAEAFF.

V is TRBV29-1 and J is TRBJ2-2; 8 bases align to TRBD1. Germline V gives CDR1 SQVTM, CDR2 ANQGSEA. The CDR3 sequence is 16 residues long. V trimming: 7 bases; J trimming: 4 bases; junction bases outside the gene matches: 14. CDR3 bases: TGCAGCGGACGCCTGGGGTCAGGGGGCTTCACCGGGGAGCTGTTTTTT. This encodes CSGRLGSGGFTGELFF.

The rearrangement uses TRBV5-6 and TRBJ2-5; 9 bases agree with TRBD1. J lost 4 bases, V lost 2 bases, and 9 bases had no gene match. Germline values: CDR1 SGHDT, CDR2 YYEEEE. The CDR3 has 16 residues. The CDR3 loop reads CASSFRQGGSRETQYF. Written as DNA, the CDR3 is TGTGCCAGCAGCTTTCGACAGGGGGGCTCCCGAGAGACCCAGTACTTC.

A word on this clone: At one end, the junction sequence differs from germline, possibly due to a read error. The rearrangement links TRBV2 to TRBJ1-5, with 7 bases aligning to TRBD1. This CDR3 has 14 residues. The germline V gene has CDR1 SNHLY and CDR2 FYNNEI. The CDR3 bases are TGTGCCAGCAAAATATGGACAGGCAATCAGCCCCAGAATTTT. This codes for CASKIWTGNQPQNF. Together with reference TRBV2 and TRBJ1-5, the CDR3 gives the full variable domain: EPEVTQTPSHQVTQMGQEVILRCVPISNHLYFYWYRQILGQKVEFLVSFYNNEISEKSEIFDDQFSVERPDGSNFTLKIRSTKLEDSAMYFCASKIWTGNQPQNFGDGTRLSIL.

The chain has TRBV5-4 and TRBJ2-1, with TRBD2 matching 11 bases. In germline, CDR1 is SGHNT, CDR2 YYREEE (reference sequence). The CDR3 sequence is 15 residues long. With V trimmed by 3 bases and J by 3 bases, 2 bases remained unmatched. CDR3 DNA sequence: TGTGCCAGCAGCTGGCTAGCGGGGGGCTACAATGAGCAGTTCTTC. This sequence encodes CASSWLAGGYNEQFF.

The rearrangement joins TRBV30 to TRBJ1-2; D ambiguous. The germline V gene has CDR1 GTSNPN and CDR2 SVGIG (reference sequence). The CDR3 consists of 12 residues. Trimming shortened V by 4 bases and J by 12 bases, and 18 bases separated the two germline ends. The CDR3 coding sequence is TGTGCCTGGATCCCCCTCTCTGGCTCTCACACCTTC. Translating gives CAWIPLSGSHTF. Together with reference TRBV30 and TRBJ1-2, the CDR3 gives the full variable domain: SQTIHQWPATLVQPVGSPLSLECTVEGTSNPNLYWYRQAAGRGLQLLFYSVGIGQISSEVPQNLSASRPQDRQFILSSKKLLLSDSGFYLCAWIPLSGSHTFGSGTRLTVV.

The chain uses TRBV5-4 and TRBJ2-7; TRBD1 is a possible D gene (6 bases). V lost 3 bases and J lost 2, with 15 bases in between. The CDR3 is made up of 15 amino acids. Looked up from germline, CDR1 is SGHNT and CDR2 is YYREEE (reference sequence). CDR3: CASSWGRDTTYEQYF. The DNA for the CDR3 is TGTGCCAGCAGCTGGGGCCGGGACACCACCTACGAGCAGTACTTC.

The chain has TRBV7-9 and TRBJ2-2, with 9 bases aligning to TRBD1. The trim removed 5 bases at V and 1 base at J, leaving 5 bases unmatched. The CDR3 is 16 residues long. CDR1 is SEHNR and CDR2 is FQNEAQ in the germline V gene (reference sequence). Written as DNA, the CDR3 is TGTGCCAGCAGCCCGCGGGACAGGGAGAACACCGGGGAGCTGTTTTTT. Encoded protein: CASSPRDRENTGELFF.

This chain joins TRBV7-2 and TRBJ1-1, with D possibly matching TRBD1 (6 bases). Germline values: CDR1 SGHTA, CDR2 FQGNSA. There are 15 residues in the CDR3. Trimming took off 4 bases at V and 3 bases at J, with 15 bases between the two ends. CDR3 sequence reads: CASSSTGGGYTEAFF. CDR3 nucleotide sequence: TGTGCCAGCAGCTCCACTGGGGGCGGCTACACTGAAGCTTTCTTT.

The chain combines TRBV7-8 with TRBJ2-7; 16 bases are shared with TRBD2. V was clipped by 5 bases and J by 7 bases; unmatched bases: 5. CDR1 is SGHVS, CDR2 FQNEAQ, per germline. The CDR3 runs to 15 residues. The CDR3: CASSPGTSGGEEQYF. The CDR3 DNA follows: TGTGCCAGCAGCCCAGGGACTAGCGGGGGGGAAGAGCAGTACTTC. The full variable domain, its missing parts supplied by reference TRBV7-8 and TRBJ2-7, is GAGVSQSPRYKVAKRGQDVALRCDPISGHVSLFWYQQALGQGPEFLTYFQNEAQLDKSGLPSDRFFAERPEGSVSTLKIQRTQQEDSAVYLCASSPGTSGGEEQYFGPGTRLTVT.

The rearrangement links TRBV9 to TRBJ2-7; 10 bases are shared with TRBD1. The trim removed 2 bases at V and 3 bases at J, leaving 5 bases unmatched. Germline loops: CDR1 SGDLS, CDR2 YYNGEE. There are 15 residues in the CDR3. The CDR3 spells CASSVAGQGSYEQYF. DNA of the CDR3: TGTGCCAGCAGCGTTGCGGGACAGGGGAGCTACGAGCAGTACTTC.